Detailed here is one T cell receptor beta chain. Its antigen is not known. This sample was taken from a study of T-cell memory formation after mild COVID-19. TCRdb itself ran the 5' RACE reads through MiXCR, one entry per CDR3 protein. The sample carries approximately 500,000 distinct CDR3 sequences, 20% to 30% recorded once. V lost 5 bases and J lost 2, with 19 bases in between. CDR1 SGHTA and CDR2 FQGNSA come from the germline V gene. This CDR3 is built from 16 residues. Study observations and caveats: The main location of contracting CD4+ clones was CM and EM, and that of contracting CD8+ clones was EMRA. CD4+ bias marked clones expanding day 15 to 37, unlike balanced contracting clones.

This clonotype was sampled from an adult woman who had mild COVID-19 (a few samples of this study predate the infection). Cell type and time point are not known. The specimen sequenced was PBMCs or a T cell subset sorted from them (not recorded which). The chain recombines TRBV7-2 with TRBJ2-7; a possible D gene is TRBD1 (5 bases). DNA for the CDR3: TGTGCCAGCAGCCCCGGGCGGCGACAGATAGCCTACGAGCAGTACTTC. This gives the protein CASSPGRRQIAYEQYF. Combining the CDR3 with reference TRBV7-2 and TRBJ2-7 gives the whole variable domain GAGVSQSPSNKVTEKGKDVELRCDPISGHTALYWYRQSLGQGLEFLIYFQGNSAPDKSGLPSDRFSAERTGGSVSTLTIQRTQQEDSAVYLCASSPGRRQIAYEQYFGPGTRLTVT.